What follows are 4 T cell receptor beta chains derived from one specimen sequenced in a study of PD-L1 blockade in urothelial cancer. Time point reported: pretreatment peripheral blood. Libraries were prepared by immunoSEQ multiplex PCR; TCRdb keeps only in-frame clonotypes and omits some of them. The data show tens of thousands of clones, more than 70% seen once. The sequenced sample was PBMCs, obtained around atezolizumab (anti-PD-L1) treatment. These TCRs come from an elderly woman with urothelial cancer.

The gene calls are TRBV25-1 and TRBJ2-1; 7 bases align to TRBD2. Germline V lookup: CDR1 MGHDK, CDR2 SYGVNS. This CDR3 comprises 14 residues. V shed 6 bases and J 7 bases; nucleotides not matched to a gene: 9. The CDR3 loop reads CASRAPGRENEQFF. The CDR3 coding sequence is TGTGCCAGCAGAGCTCCGGGGAGGGAAAATGAGCAGTTCTTC.

The V call is TRBV5-1, the J call TRBJ2-6; 8 bases match TRBD1. Germline V lookup: CDR1 SGHRS, CDR2 YFSETQ. V gave up 2 bases and J gave up 0 bases; unmatched junction bases: 4. This CDR3 has 17 residues. The CDR3 reads CASSFGTGYSGANVLTF. Here the CDR3 DNA reads TGCGCCAGCAGCTTCGGGACAGGCTACTCTGGGGCCAACGTCCTGACTTTC.

This clone was seen only once. The J gene is TRBJ1-2, the V gene TRBV19, with D tentatively TRBD1 (5 bases). V lost 4 bases, J lost 2 bases, and 17 bases lay in between. Germline CDR1 and CDR2: LNHDA and SQIVND (reference sequence). CDR3 length: 16 residues. The CDR3 region is CASSTRQTKRNYGYTF. CDR3 bases: TGTGCCAGTAGTACACGACAGACAAAAAGAAACTATGGCTACACCTTC.

The genes are TRBV15 and TRBJ2-1, with 13 bases lining up with TRBD2. CDR1 and CDR2 from the germline V gene are LNHNV and YYDKDF (reference sequence). This CDR3 has 16 residues. V shed 1 base and J 13 bases; nucleotides not matched to a gene: 10. The CDR3 spells CATSRGLAGGRRAQFF. CDR3 coding DNA: TGTGCCACCAGCAGAGGACTAGCGGGAGGCCGACGAGCCCAGTTCTTC.